Following are 9 T cell receptor beta chains from one sample sequenced in a study of regulatory T cells in long-lasting Graves disease. iRepertoire HTBI primers and Arm-PCR of CDR3 regions built TCR beta libraries. TCRdb redid the calling of the multiplex PCR reads with MiXCR, one entry per CDR3 protein. The data hold about 540,000 distinct CDR3 sequences, with 13% observed a single time. This sample's time point: newly diagnosed GD, antithyroid drugs for less than 3 months. PBMC-derived RNA was used for the TCR library. The sample also formed part of further work on T cells in Graves' hyperthyroidism and ophthalmopathy.

The input for sequencing was peripheral blood mononuclear cells (PBMCs), taken at new diagnosis, from a patient treated with antithyroid drugs. Every receptor here comes from a man aged 25 to 40 with Graves disease.

The J gene is TRBJ1-1, the V gene TRBV28; D perhaps matches TRBD1 (5 bases). Trimming cost V 6 bases and J 0 bases, with 14 bases left between them. This CDR3 comprises 15 residues. The V gene's germline CDR1 is MDHEN and CDR2 SYDVKM. Here the CDR3 DNA reads TGTGCCAGCAGCAGATTAGACAGAGTGAACACTGAAGCTTTCTTT. Protein product: CASSRLDRVNTEAFF. Full variable domain (rest looked up from reference TRBV28 and TRBJ1-1): DVKVTQSSRYLVKRTGEKVFLECVQDMDHENMFWYRQDPGLGLRLIYFSYDVKMKEKGDIPEGYSVSREKKERFSLILESASTNQTSMYLCASSRLDRVNTEAFFGQGTRLTVV.

This clonotype was seen many times. The V and J genes are TRBV12-3 or TRBV12-4 and TRBJ1-2; D may be TRBD1 (5 bases). CDR3 size: 13 residues. V was cut by 7 bases and J by 6 bases, with 15 bases left in between. As DNA, the CDR3 is TGTGCCAGCAAAGCGCCGTCGGGGCATGGCTACACCTTC. Its protein is CASKAPSGHGYTF.

This clonotype was detected many times. This rearrangement joins TRBV30 to TRBJ2-7; D tentatively reads TRBD1 or TRBD2 (5 bases each). This CDR3 has 12 amino acids. The germline CDR1 and CDR2 sequences are GTSNPN and SVGIG (reference sequence). Between the trimmed V and J ends, which lost 4 bases and 0 bases, there was a span of 7 bases. The CDR3, as DNA: TGTGCCTGGAACGGGGCCTCCTACGAGCAGTACTTC. It is translated as CAWNGASYEQYF.

This clonotype has at least ten counts. The rearrangement uses TRBV5-1 and TRBJ2-2; TRBD2 aligns across 8 bases. Germline CDR1 reads SGHRS; CDR2 reads YFSETQ. The ends lost 4 bases at V and 0 bases at J; junction bases unmatched: 2. The CDR3 contains 15 residues. In DNA form, the CDR3 reads TGCGCCAGCAGCCCGGGGGGGGCGAACACCGGGGAGCTGTTTTTT. It encodes CASSPGGANTGELFF.

This clonotype showed up just a few times. V is TRBV6-2 or TRBV6-3 and J is TRBJ2-4; 8 bases line up with TRBD2. Germline assignment: CDR1 MNHEY and CDR2 SVGEGT. V shed 6 bases and J 9 bases; nucleotides not matched to a gene: 16. This CDR3 region has 16 residues. CDR3 sequence reads: CASSKGLSGSGGIQYF. The CDR3 DNA follows: TGTGCCAGCAGCAAAGGATTGAGCGGGAGTGGAGGCATTCAGTACTTC.

Note on this clonotype: A read error may explain this, as a much larger clone is one base away. The rearrangement uses TRBV28 and TRBJ2-5; no clear D. V was clipped by 11 bases and J by 6 bases, with 10 bases between them. This CDR3 is built from 10 residues. Germline V gene sequence: CDR1 MDHEN, CDR2 SYDVKM. CDR3 nucleotide sequence: TGTGCCGGCCGTGGGAAGACCCAGTACTTC. This translates into CAGRGKTQYF.

This clonotype was observed many times. This rearrangement joins TRBV4-1 to TRBJ1-6; D unresolved. This CDR3 is 13 amino acids long. V lost 0 bases and J lost 6, with 3 bases in between. Germline V CDR1 and CDR2: MGHRA, YSYEKL. CDR3: CASSQESNSPLHF. The CDR3 DNA reads as TGCGCCAGCAGCCAAGAAAGTAATTCACCCCTCCACTTT.

The gene calls are TRBV5-6 and TRBJ2-7; the match to TRBD2 covers 7 bases. V lost 4 bases, J lost 3 bases, and 10 bases stayed unmatched. Looked up from germline, CDR1 is SGHDT and CDR2 is YYEEEE. CDR3 length equals 15 residues. CDR3 nucleotide sequence: TGTGCCAGCAGCCCCGGACTAGGTATTTTCTACGAGCAGTACTTC. This encodes CASSPGLGIFYEQYF.

This clonotype was observed a handful of times. The rearrangement links TRBV27 to TRBJ1-3; D call uncertain. CDR3 length: 14 residues. Germline loops: CDR1 MNHEY, CDR2 SMNVEV (reference sequence). V was cut by 3 bases and J by 2 bases, with 8 bases left in between. The chain's CDR3 is CASSFRSTGNTIYF. The DNA of the CDR3 is TGTGCCAGCAGTTTTAGGAGCACTGGAAACACCATATATTTT.